This T cell receptor beta chain was sequenced for a study of identical twins listed by TCRdb under 2016. For the study in its entirety: To test whether fetal clonotypes persist, this study deep-sequenced TCR alpha and beta repertoires from monozygotic twins, from unrelated adults of various ages, and from cord blood. Replicate twin experiments were performed at different times using different library preparation protocols to rule out contamination. Here is what the overall study found, with its caveats: Because the same donors could not be followed over many years, conclusions were based on cross-sectional statistical analysis. Compared with coincidental sharing between unrelated individuals, an excess of low generation-probability sequences was observed among out-of-frame TCR alpha sequences shared between twins. Excess twin sharing in beta out-of-frame sequences was weaker because fewer shared sequences lowered the signal-to-noise ratio. In monozygotic twins, out-of-frame TCR alpha sharing was systematically underestimated by recombination models, although the models agreed with sharing between unrelated individuals. Abundant cord blood beta clonotypes had fewer insertions, young adult naive repertoires showed a similar but weaker trend, and memory repertoires showed no such trend. Zero-insertion analyses could be partly confounded by invariant T cells such as MAIT and iNKT, although diverse VJ usage argued against such confounding for most clonotypes.

The library was produced with 5' RACE. TCRdb records Illumina HiSeq 2000 as the sequencer. Template switching introduced a universal primer binding site; the final cDNA contained a unique molecular identifier, enabling accurate counting of TCR cDNA molecules. Specific primers in the conserved constant-segment region were used to synthesize first-strand cDNA for TCR alpha and beta chains. To control for contamination, every cDNA library was double barcoded, receiving both a SMART-Mk sample barcode and Illumina barcodes. TruSeq adapter sequences, together with Illumina sample barcodes, were added in two successive PCR steps. The Illumina HiSeq platform was used with custom primers to sequence TCR alpha and beta cDNA libraries. The authors' analysis ran thus. Raw reads were processed with MiGEC to extract unique molecular identifiers, and MiXCR was used to determine CDR3 positions. Recombination models were inferred per individual with the repgenHMM and IGoR tools using an EM algorithm. The analysis of shared clonotypes was done with the tcR package in R, with sharing normalized by the product of cloneset sizes. To study raw recombination free of thymic and clonal selection effects, out-of-frame nonproductive sequences were analyzed. TCRdb ran its own pipeline on the public reads, namely fastp trimming at Q25 and MiXCR clone calling, and kept in-frame beta chains. When rows share a CDR3 protein, they turn into one entry using the most common DNA and genes. The V and J calls and clone size are TCRdb's, not the authors'. For this sample there are some 230,000 distinct CDR3 sequences; 5.5% to 7.5% appear just once. The ten largest clones take up roughly 14% of the sample.

Every donor was a healthy Caucasian. Three pairs of female monozygotic twins, all aged about 18 to 30 years, were included in the twin cohort. Positive isolation kits from Invitrogen were used to isolate CD4+ and CD8+ T cell populations. V trim: 1 base; J trim: 0 bases; unmatched bases: 3. The CDR3 has 14 amino acids, counting the end cysteine and phenylalanine. This entry keeps only the CDR3 DNA: 42 bases, framed from base 1. In the germline V gene (reference sequence), CDR1 corresponds to GTSNPN and CDR2 to SVGIG. About this clonotype: This receptor's antigen is unknown. One base away there is no much larger clone; base qualities are not given.

The same data also contributed to another study, on T cells expressing NK-cell markers. The second study, in turn, reports: Three sorted T-cell subsets (CD3+CD56+NKG2C+, CD3+CD56+NKG2C- and CD3+CD56-NKG2C+) from several donors had their TCR beta-chain repertoires profiled. Among the eight sequenced donors, seven were HCMV-seropositive and one was HCMV-seronegative. To restrict sorting to alphabetaTCR-expressing T cells, an anti-gammadeltaTCR antibody was added in several experiments. In six donors, the dominant CD3+CD56+NKG2C+ clonotypes ranked among the top 10 CD8+ clonotypes, making up about 1.0-7.5% of CD8+ T cells. Those dominant clonotypes were again the most abundant among CD3+CD56-NKG2C+ cells in several donors, at about 28.3-60.1%. Whether the expanded NKG2C-expressing T cell clones were specific for HCMV antigens remained unclear. The study sequenced eight donors, all healthy volunteers chosen at random: three men and five women. HCMV-specific IgG was detected in serum with a commercial ELISA kit to determine HCMV serostatus. MIGEC handled demultiplexing of the reads and grouping by UMI, while MiTCR was used to assemble and quantify clonotypes. To remove erroneous sequences, TCR cDNA sequences were retained only when supported by two or more reads. The tcR package was used for downstream repertoire analysis, with clonotypes matched between fractions based on CDR3 nucleotide sequence plus V segment. VDJmatch was used to annotate antigen specificity against VDJdb, with one amino acid substitution allowed in CDR3.

Sequencing was carried out using CD8+ T cells sorted from blood. The chain is made from TRBV30 and TRBJ2-7; 7 bases in the junction line up with TRBD2. The source is a woman in her late teens or twenties in good health. The CDR3 corresponds to CAWSGGRASYEQYF. The DNA sequence reads TGTGCCTGGAGTGGGGGGAGGGCCTCCTACGAGCAGTACTTC.